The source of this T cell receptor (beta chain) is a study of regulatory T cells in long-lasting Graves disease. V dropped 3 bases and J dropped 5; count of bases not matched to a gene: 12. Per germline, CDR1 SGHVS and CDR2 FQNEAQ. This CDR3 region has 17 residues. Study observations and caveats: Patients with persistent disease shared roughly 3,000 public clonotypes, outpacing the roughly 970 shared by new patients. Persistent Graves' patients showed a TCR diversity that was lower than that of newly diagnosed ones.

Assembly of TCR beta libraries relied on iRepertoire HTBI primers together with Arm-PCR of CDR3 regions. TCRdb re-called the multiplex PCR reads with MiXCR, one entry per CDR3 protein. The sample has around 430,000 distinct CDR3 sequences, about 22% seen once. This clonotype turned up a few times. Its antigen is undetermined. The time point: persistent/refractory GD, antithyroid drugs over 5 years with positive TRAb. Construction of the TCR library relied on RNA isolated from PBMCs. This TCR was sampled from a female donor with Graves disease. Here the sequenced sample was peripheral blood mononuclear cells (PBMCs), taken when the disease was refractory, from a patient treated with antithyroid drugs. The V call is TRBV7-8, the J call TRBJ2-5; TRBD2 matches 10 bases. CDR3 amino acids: CASSLGLRLAGVETQYF. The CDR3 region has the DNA TGTGCCAGCAGCTTGGGGTTGAGGCTAGCGGGAGTTGAGACCCAGTACTTC.